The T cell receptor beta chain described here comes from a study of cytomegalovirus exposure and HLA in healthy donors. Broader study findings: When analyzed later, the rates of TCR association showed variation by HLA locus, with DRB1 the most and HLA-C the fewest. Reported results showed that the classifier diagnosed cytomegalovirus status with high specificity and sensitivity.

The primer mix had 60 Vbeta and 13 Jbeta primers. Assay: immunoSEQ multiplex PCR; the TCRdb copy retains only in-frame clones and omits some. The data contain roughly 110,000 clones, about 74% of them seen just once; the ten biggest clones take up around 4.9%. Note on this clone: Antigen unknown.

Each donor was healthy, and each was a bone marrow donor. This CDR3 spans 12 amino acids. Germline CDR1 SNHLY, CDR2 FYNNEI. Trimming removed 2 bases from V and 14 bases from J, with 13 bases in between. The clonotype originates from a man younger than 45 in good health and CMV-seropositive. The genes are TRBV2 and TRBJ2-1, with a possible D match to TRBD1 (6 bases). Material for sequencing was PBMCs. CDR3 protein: CASSEIETGKFF. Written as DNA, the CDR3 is TGTGCCAGCAGTGAAATAGAAACAGGGAAGTTCTTC.